This section outlines one T cell receptor (beta chain) sequence together with its context. The PCR ran on 60 Vbeta and 13 Jbeta primers. Sequencing was performed with immunoSEQ multiplex PCR; in TCRdb, only in-frame clones are kept and a portion is missing. The sample lists 160,000 or so clones, around 84% occurring once. These data belong to a study of cytomegalovirus exposure and HLA in healthy donors. Trimming stripped 6 bases from V and 5 bases from J, with 22 bases between. Germline CDR1 is MNHNY and CDR2 is SVGAGI (reference sequence). The CDR3 contains 16 residues. The receptor's source is a young woman in good health and CMV-seronegative. The sequenced sample consisted of PBMCs. The chain joins TRBV6-6 to TRBJ2-5, with TRBD2 as a possible D gene (6 bases). The chain's CDR3 is CASSGLPGLSTETQYF. The CDR3 bases are TGTGCCAGCAGCGGACTACCAGGCTTAAGTACTGAGACCCAGTACTTC.